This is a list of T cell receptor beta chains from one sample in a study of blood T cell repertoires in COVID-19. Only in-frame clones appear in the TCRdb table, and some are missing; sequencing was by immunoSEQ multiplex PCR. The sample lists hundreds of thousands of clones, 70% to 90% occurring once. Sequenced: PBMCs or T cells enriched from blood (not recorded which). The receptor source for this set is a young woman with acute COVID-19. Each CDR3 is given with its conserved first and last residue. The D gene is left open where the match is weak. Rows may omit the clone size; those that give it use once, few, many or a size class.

CASSRGWTGMDEQYF | TGCGCCAGCAGCCGAGGTTGGACAGGGATGGACGAGCAGTACTTC | . | TRBV4-1 | TRBD1 | TRBJ2-7
CASSQEGAARGVNTGELFF | TGTGCCAGCAGCCAAGAGGGGGCTGCACGAGGGGTTAACACCGGGGAGCTGTTTTTT | . | TRBV3-1/TRBV3-2 | . | TRBJ2-2
CASSRGEAKNIQYF | TGTGCCAGTTCCAGGGGGGAAGCCAAAAACATTCAGTACTTC | . | TRBV19 | . | TRBJ2-4
CASSWYSSDTQYF | TGTGCCAGCAGTTGGTACAGTTCAGATACGCAGTATTTT | . | TRBV28 | . | TRBJ2-3
CAWRPDYNTGELFF | TGTGCCTGGAGGCCGGACTATAACACCGGGGAGCTGTTTTTT | . | TRBV30 | . | TRBJ2-2
CASSQDTGNNQPQHF | TGTGCCAGCAGCCAAGATACAGGAAACAATCAGCCCCAGCATTTT | . | TRBV3-1/TRBV3-2 | . | TRBJ1-5
CASSLERGGATNEKLFF | TGTGCCAGCAGCTTAGAGAGGGGGGGAGCAACTAATGAAAAACTGTTTTTT | once | TRBV7-9 | . | TRBJ1-4
CASSPGAGGTDTQYF | TGTGCCAGCAGTCCAGGAGCGGGGGGCACAGATACGCAGTATTTT | . | TRBV27 | TRBD2 | TRBJ2-3
CASTPARGHNSPLHF | TGTGCCAGCACCCCAGCCAGGGGTCATAATTCACCCCTCCACTTT | few | TRBV2 | . | TRBJ1-6
CASSSQGWVEAFF | TGTGCCAGCAGCTCACAGGGTTGGGTTGAAGCTTTCTTT | . | TRBV7-2 | . | TRBJ1-1
CASSSGDRSGYGYTF | TGCGCCAGCAGCTCGGGGGACAGGTCGGGCTATGGCTACACCTTC | . | TRBV5-1 | TRBD1 | TRBJ1-2
CASGDRGMFEQYF | TGTGCCAGCGGGGACAGGGGTATGTTCGAGCAGTACTTC | . | TRBV6-5 | TRBD1 | TRBJ2-7
CASSQDPGQGASGYTF | TGTGCCAGCAGCCAAGATCCCGGGCAGGGGGCGAGTGGCTACACCTTC | . | TRBV3-1/TRBV3-2 | TRBD1 | TRBJ1-2
CASSQGGQGQAFF | TGTGCCAGCAGCCAAGGGGGACAGGGGCAAGCTTTCTTT | . | TRBV3-1/TRBV3-2 | TRBD1 | TRBJ1-1
CASSLTQGTEAFF | TGTGCCAGCAGCTTAACACAGGGAACTGAAGCTTTCTTT | . | TRBV7-2 | . | TRBJ1-1
CASSLGSGSSEQFF | TGCGCCAGCAGCTTGGGTAGCGGGAGCTCCGAGCAGTTCTTC | . | TRBV5-1 | TRBD2 | TRBJ2-1
CASPRSGTTNTGELFF | TGTGCCAGCCCGAGGTCAGGGACTACGAACACCGGGGAGCTGTTTTTT | once | TRBV18 | TRBD2 | TRBJ2-2
CASSWDRGSYEQYF | TGTGCCAGCAGTTGGGACAGGGGGTCCTACGAGCAGTACTTC | few | TRBV6-2/TRBV6-3 | TRBD1 | TRBJ2-7
CASRTAGQRYEQYF | TGTGCCAGCAGAACCGCGGGACAGAGATACGAGCAGTACTTC | few | TRBV2 | . | TRBJ2-7
CASRRAGTGGQPQHF | TGTGCCAGTAGAAGAGCCGGGACAGGGGGTCAGCCCCAGCATTTT | many | TRBV19 | TRBD1 | TRBJ1-5
CASSVTGGQNTGELFF | TGTGCCAGCAGCGTTACAGGGGGGCAGAACACCGGGGAGCTGTTTTTT | . | TRBV9 | TRBD1 | TRBJ2-2
CARSPNQPQHF | TGTGCCAGAAGTCCTAATCAGCCCCAGCATTTT | . | TRBV5-3 | . | TRBJ1-5
CASSAWEFYMNTEAFF | TGTGCCAGCAGCGCCTGGGAGTTTTACATGAACACTGAAGCTTTCTTT | . | TRBV5-8 | . | TRBJ1-1
CASSKGGSAKNIQYF | TGTGCCAGCAGTAAAGGGGGCTCGGCCAAAAACATTCAGTACTTC | . | TRBV27 | TRBD1 | TRBJ2-4
CASSLGVVQGSTEAFF | TGCGCCAGCAGCTTGGGGGTGGTTCAGGGGAGCACTGAAGCTTTCTTT | . | TRBV5-1 | . | TRBJ1-1
CASSLAWRGSYNEQFF | TGTGCCAGCAGCTTAGCCTGGCGGGGATCCTACAATGAGCAGTTCTTC | . | TRBV7-6 | . | TRBJ2-1
CASRGGQGGEQYF | TGTGCCAGCAGGGGTGGACAGGGAGGCGAGCAGTACTTC | . | TRBV6-5 | TRBD1 | TRBJ2-7
CASSLSLGQGAYEQYF | TGTGCCAGCAGCTTAAGTCTCGGACAGGGGGCATACGAGCAGTACTTC | . | TRBV7-8 | TRBD1 | TRBJ2-7
CASLSTVISSGANVLTF | TGTGCTAGTTTAAGTACAGTGATCTCCTCTGGGGCCAACGTCCTGACTTTC | . | TRBV12-5 | . | TRBJ2-6
CASSVGGGRRETQYF | TGTGCCAGCAGCGTAGGCGGGGGGCGCCGGGAGACCCAGTACTTC | . | TRBV9 | TRBD2 | TRBJ2-5
CASSPPSGELFF | TGTGCTAGCAGCCCTCCGTCCGGGGAGCTGTTTTTT | . | TRBV7-7 | . | TRBJ2-2
CASSSGGSNYGYTF | TGTGCCAGCAGCTCCGGGGGATCTAACTATGGCTACACCTTC | . | TRBV5-6 | . | TRBJ1-2
CSVRTGMNTEAFF | TGCAGCGTCCGGACAGGCATGAACACTGAAGCTTTCTTT | . | TRBV29-1 | TRBD1 | TRBJ1-1
CASSQASFQGAPGYGYTF | TGCGCCAGCAGCCAAGCGTCGTTTCAGGGGGCGCCCGGCTATGGCTACACCTTC | . | TRBV4-1 | TRBD1 | TRBJ1-2
CASQRDSSYEQYF | TGCGCCAGCCAGCGGGATAGCTCCTACGAGCAGTACTTC | . | TRBV5-1 | TRBD2 | TRBJ2-7
CASSGGREGQETQYF | TGCGCCAGCAGTGGAGGCCGGGAGGGCCAAGAGACCCAGTACTTC | . | TRBV10-2 | TRBD2 | TRBJ2-5
CASSQTGSTGNTIYF | TGTGCCAGCAGTCAGACAGGTAGCACTGGAAACACCATATATTTT | . | TRBV9 | . | TRBJ1-3
CSGQVAYGYTF | TGCAGCGGACAGGTGGCCTATGGCTACACCTTC | . | TRBV29-1 | . | TRBJ1-2
CASSQDRGAGAQETQYF | TGCGCCAGCAGCCAAGATCGGGGAGCGGGGGCCCAAGAGACCCAGTACTTC | . | TRBV4-1 | TRBD2 | TRBJ2-5
CASSSVLSRLYGYTF | TGTGCCAGCAGCTCAGTACTCAGCCGACTCTATGGCTACACCTTC | . | TRBV7-9 | . | TRBJ1-2
CASNGPGREENGYTF | TGCGCCAGCAACGGGCCCGGCAGGGAGGAAAATGGCTACACCTTC | . | TRBV5-1 | . | TRBJ1-2
CATSRAGQGGYNEQFF | TGTGCCACCAGCAGAGCAGGGCAGGGTGGGTACAATGAGCAGTTCTTC | . | TRBV15 | . | TRBJ2-1
CASSQGFYEQYF | TGTGCCAGCAGTCAGGGATTCTACGAGCAGTACTTC | . | TRBV28 | . | TRBJ2-7
CASSQGVRSNQPQHF | TGTGCCAGCAGCCAAGGAGTACGTAGCAATCAGCCCCAGCATTTT | . | TRBV14 | . | TRBJ1-5
CASSGLGTGDIDEQYF | TGTGCCAGCAGCGGACTAGGGACAGGGGATATCGACGAGCAGTACTTC | . | TRBV11-2 | TRBD1 | TRBJ2-7